These 31 T cell receptor beta chains share one sample of origin, sequenced in a study of cytomegalovirus exposure and HLA in healthy donors. Researchers ran the PCR with 60 Vbeta and 13 Jbeta primers. This table comes from immunoSEQ multiplex PCR, and its TCRdb copy is limited to in-frame clones, with some not included. The sample contains around 150,000 clones, 70% to 85% of which appear only once. The specimen was PBMCs. These receptors were taken from a man aged 35 to 55 in good health and CMV-seronegative.

The V gene is TRBV5-1, the J gene TRBJ2-1, with 7 nucleotides matching TRBD2. Per germline, CDR1 SGHRS and CDR2 YFSETQ. The CDR3 is 14 amino acids. Unmatched junction bases numbered 7, after V lost 5 bases and J lost 5 bases. CDR3 region: CASRLLATDNEQFF. The CDR3 DNA is TGCGCCAGCAGGTTACTAGCGACGGACAATGAGCAGTTCTTC.

The chain has TRBV5-1 and TRBJ2-3; D ambiguous. Looked up from germline, CDR1 is SGHRS and CDR2 is YFSETQ. The V end lost 0 bases, the J end lost 6 bases, and 5 bases lay between the germline ends. The CDR3 consists of 12 residues. The CDR3 here is CASSLDSDTQYF. Here the CDR3 DNA reads TGCGCCAGCAGCTTGGACTCGGATACGCAGTATTTT.

On this clone itself: This sample also contains other DNA sequences that code for the same CDR3. The gene calls are TRBV7-9 and TRBJ2-7; tentatively, D is TRBD1 (6 bases). The V end was cut by 5 bases, the J end by 4 bases, with 9 bases between. The CDR3 sequence is 12 residues long. Germline V lookup: CDR1 SEHNR, CDR2 FQNEAQ (reference sequence). The CDR3 DNA is TGTGCCAGCAGCAGCCAGGGGTACGAGCAGTACTTC. Translating gives CASSSQGYEQYF.

This chain uses TRBV9 with TRBJ2-4; TRBD1 aligns across 7 bases. CDR3 length: 17 residues. Germline V gives CDR1 SGDLS, CDR2 YYNGEE. Trimming at V came to 3 bases and at J to 1 base, leaving 10 bases not matched to a gene. CDR3 in DNA: TGTGCCAGCAGCGCCGACCTAGGGGGCATGGCCAAAAACATTCAGTACTTC. This gives the protein CASSADLGGMAKNIQYF.

The V and J genes are TRBV27 and TRBJ2-1; 10 bases are shared with TRBD2. The CDR3 is made up of 14 amino acids. J was trimmed by 5 bases and V by 9 bases; bases with no gene match: 7. Germline V gives CDR1 MNHEY, CDR2 SMNVEV (reference sequence). The DNA of the CDR3 is TGTGCCAGTACTCCTAGCGGGAGTCACAATGAGCAGTTCTTC. This sequence encodes CASTPSGSHNEQFF.

The chain recombines TRBV28 with TRBJ2-3; possibly TRBD1 for D (6 bases). The germline V and J ends were trimmed by 7 bases and 8 bases, with 10 bases remaining between them. This CDR3 has 11 amino acids. Per the germline V gene, CDR1 is MDHEN and CDR2 is SYDVKM. The CDR3 sequence: CASNTGSTQYF. In DNA form, the CDR3 reads TGTGCCAGCAACACAGGGTCTACGCAGTATTTT.

This sequence joins TRBV15 and TRBJ2-5; D is possibly TRBD2 (6 bases). The J call is doubtful: the DNA matches TRBJ2-7 better. CDR3 length: 12 residues. CDR1 is LNHNV and CDR2 is YYDKDF in the germline V gene (reference sequence). This CDR3 reads CATRGGTSEQYF. DNA of the CDR3: TGTGCCACCCGGGGCGGGACTTCCGAGCAGTACTTC.

The chain couples TRBV6-4 to TRBJ1-1; possibly TRBD1 for D (6 bases). The CDR3 contains 15 residues. From germline, CDR1 is MRHNA and CDR2 SNTAGT. V dropped 4 bases and J dropped 2 bases, with 14 bases sitting between them. DNA of the CDR3: TGTGCCAGCAGTGGGGGCGGGGGCCCAAACACTGAAGCTTTCTTT. It yields the protein CASSGGGGPNTEAFF.

The V gene is TRBV5-1, the J gene TRBJ2-7; 7 nucleotides line up with TRBD2. Germline V gives CDR1 SGHRS, CDR2 YFSETQ. Unmatched junction bases numbered 1, after V lost 4 bases and J lost 3 bases. There are 12 residues in the CDR3. The CDR3 bases are TGCGCCAGCAGCGGGGGGGGCTACGAGCAGTACTTC. As protein: CASSGGGYEQYF.

The CDR3: CASRPGLAGYEQYF. The CDR3 DNA follows: TGCGCCAGCAGGCCCGGACTAGCGGGGTACGAGCAGTACTTC. The chain carries TRBV5-1 and TRBJ2-5; 12 nucleotides match TRBD2. The last part of the DNA fits TRBJ2-7 better; the J call may be wrong. This CDR3 region has 14 residues. Germline V lookup: CDR1 SGHRS, CDR2 YFSETQ.

The rearrangement joins TRBV4-2 to TRBJ2-5, with TRBD2 identical over 14 bases. Looked up from germline, CDR1 is LGHNA and CDR2 is YNFKEQ. The CDR3 runs to 17 residues. V shed 4 bases, J shed 1 base, and the junction held 5 bases outside the gene matches. The CDR3 protein is CASSRRLAGGLQETQYF. The CDR3 DNA reads as TGTGCCAGCAGCCGACGACTAGCGGGAGGGCTCCAAGAGACCCAGTACTTC.

To note about this clone: The same CDR3 is also encoded by other DNA sequences in this sample. The V call is TRBV4-2, the J call TRBJ2-7, with TRBD2 matching 11 bases. V was pared by 0 bases and J by 2 bases, with 3 bases of the junction left unmatched. Germline CDR1 reads LGHNA; CDR2 reads YNFKEQ. This CDR3 region has 16 residues. CDR3 nucleotides: TGTGCCAGCAGCCAAGATAGGACTAGCGGGCCCTACGAGCAGTACTTC. Its protein is CASSQDRTSGPYEQYF.

The CDR3 loop is CASSLRADTQETQYF. CDR3 bases: TGTGCCAGCAGCCTCAGGGCGGATACCCAAGAGACCCAGTACTTC. The V gene is TRBV7-2, the J gene TRBJ2-5; a weak D match, TRBD1 (5 bases). Per the germline V gene, CDR1 is SGHTA and CDR2 is FQGNSA. This CDR3 has 15 amino acids. The V end was cut by 5 bases, the J end by 1 base, with 14 bases between.

The chain employs TRBV7-9 and TRBJ1-2; 9 nucleotides match TRBD1. The CDR3 totals 14 residues. The ends lost 4 bases at V and 2 bases at J; junction bases unmatched: 2. CDR1 SEHNR and CDR2 FQNEAQ come from the germline V gene (reference sequence). CDR3 protein: CASSYGTGNYGYTF. The CDR3 DNA sequence: TGTGCCAGCAGCTACGGGACAGGGAACTATGGCTACACCTTC.

This clone came up a few times. V and J are TRBV6-5 and TRBJ1-2, with D perhaps TRBD1 (5 bases). The CDR3 sequence is 13 residues long. CDR1 and CDR2 (germline): MNHEY, SVGAGI. The V gene lost 4 bases and the J gene lost 8 bases, with 14 bases spanning the gap. In DNA, the CDR3 is TGTGCCAGCAGTTTCGGCCTTGGGGGGGGCTACACCTTC. Translating gives CASSFGLGGGYTF.

This clone was counted a few times. Other DNA sequences in this sample translate to the same CDR3. This chain uses TRBV5-4 with TRBJ2-5; D is perhaps TRBD2 (6 bases). This CDR3 has 13 residues. V lost 0 bases and J lost 4, with 7 bases in between. Per germline, CDR1 SGHNT and CDR2 YYREEE (reference sequence). The DNA for the CDR3 is TGTGCCAGCAGCTTGGCCGGGGGAGAGACCCAGTACTTC. Its translation is CASSLAGGETQYF.

The chain carries TRBV19 and TRBJ1-1, with 9 nucleotides matching TRBD1. J gave up 0 bases and V 8 bases, and 1 base lay outside the gene matches. The CDR3 covers 13 residues. CDR1 and CDR2 from the germline V gene are LNHDA and SQIVND (reference sequence). In DNA form, the CDR3 reads TGTGCCAGTGACAGGGGGTTGAACACTGAAGCTTTCTTT. Its protein product is CASDRGLNTEAFF.

The rearrangement links TRBV7-9 to TRBJ2-5; D perhaps matches TRBD1 (6 bases). The assigned J gene may be wrong: the sequence end matches TRBJ2-7 better. CDR1 and CDR2 from the germline V gene are SEHNR and FQNEAQ (reference sequence). The CDR3 contains 13 residues. The CDR3 is CASSTRGGYEQYF. The CDR3 DNA reads TGTGCCAGCAGCACAAGAGGGGGATACGAGCAGTACTTC.

The chain links TRBV28 to TRBJ1-2, with D possibly TRBD1 on 6 matching bases. The CDR3 is made up of 12 amino acids. The germline V gene has CDR1 MDHEN and CDR2 SYDVKM. Trimming left V 6 bases short and J 10 bases short, with 15 bases between. The chain's CDR3 is CASRQGVSFYTF. CDR3 nucleotides: TGTGCCAGCAGACAGGGTGTTTCGTTCTACACCTTC.

With respect to this clone: An end of the junction differs from the germline gene, which may be a read error. J is TRBJ2-7 and V is TRBV7-9, with 10 bases aligning to TRBD1. Germline CDR1 and CDR2: SEHNR and FQNEAQ (reference sequence). CDR3 length equals 16 residues. The CDR3 loop reads CSSSSTGTGDIYEQYF. CDR3 bases: TGTTCCAGCAGCTCTACCGGGACAGGGGACATCTACGAGCAGTACTTC.

The chain has TRBV6-6 and TRBJ2-7; D might be TRBD1 (7 bases). CDR1 and CDR2 from the germline V gene are MNHNY and SVGAGI (reference sequence). CDR3 length: 16 residues. V lost 0 bases, J lost 1 base, and 13 bases lay in between. The CDR3 sequence is CASSYSVQGGSYEQYF. CDR3 coding DNA: TGTGCCAGCAGTTACTCGGTCCAGGGGGGTTCCTACGAGCAGTACTTC.

The rearrangement joins TRBV10-1 to TRBJ2-2, with D possibly being TRBD2 (6 bases). Germline V gene data show CDR1 as WNHNN and CDR2 as SYGVQD (reference sequence). CDR3 length: 16 amino acids. Trimming pared 8 bases from V and 0 bases from J, leaving 16 bases between. CDR3 region: CASLAWERANTGELFF. CDR3 nucleotides: TGCGCCAGCCTAGCCTGGGAGCGGGCGAACACCGGGGAGCTGTTTTTT.

V and J are TRBV21-1 and TRBJ2-7; TRBD2 was called by the table and not checked on the DNA. TRBV21-1 is an annotated pseudogene. The CDR3 loop spans 14 amino acids. The CDR3 reads CASSKGEVAYEQYF. DNA of the CDR3: TGTGCCAGCAGCAAAGGGGAGGTAGCCTACGAGCAGTACTTC.

The chain employs TRBV4-2 and TRBJ2-7; TRBD1 matches 9 bases. Germline V CDR1 and CDR2: LGHNA, YNFKEQ. This CDR3 contains 16 residues. V lost 4 bases and J lost 4; bases outside the gene matches: 11. The CDR3 loop is CASSPAGGQGAYEQYF. CDR3 nucleotides: TGTGCCAGCAGCCCGGCCGGGGGACAGGGAGCGTACGAGCAGTACTTC.

Regarding this clone: At one end the junction does not follow the germline gene, possibly because of a read error. The sample holds other DNA sequences that translate to the same CDR3. The chain is built from TRBV4-3 and TRBJ2-7, with 8 positions matching TRBD1. This CDR3 has 14 residues. Germline-derived CDR1 and CDR2 are LGHNA and YSLEER. The CDR3 coding sequence is TGCGCCAGCAGCCTCGGACAGGGACGCTACGAGCAGTACTTT. Amino acid sequence: CASSLGQGRYEQYF.

The chain employs TRBV28 and TRBJ2-7; TRBD2 aligns across 7 bases. The CDR3 has 14 amino acids. The ends lost 2 bases at V and 6 bases at J; junction bases unmatched: 7. The germline V gene encodes CDR1 MDHEN and CDR2 SYDVKM. The DNA of the CDR3 is TGTGCCAGCAGTTTAAGAGCGGGGCCAGGCGAGCAGTACTTC. Translating gives CASSLRAGPGEQYF. Full variable domain (rest looked up from reference TRBV28 and TRBJ2-7): DVKVTQSSRYLVKRTGEKVFLECVQDMDHENMFWYRQDPGLGLRLIYFSYDVKMKEKGDIPEGYSVSREKKERFSLILESASTNQTSMYLCASSLRAGPGEQYFGPGTRLTVT.

The chain joins TRBV6-1 to TRBJ2-5, with D perhaps matching TRBD1 (6 bases). Gene TRBJ2-7 matches the end of the DNA better, so the J call may be wrong. The CDR3 extends over 13 amino acids. CDR1 and CDR2 from the germline V gene are MNHNS and SASEGT. CDR3 nucleotide sequence: TGTGCCAGCAGTGCTTCAGGGGACTACGAGCAGTACTTC. It encodes CASSASGDYEQYF.

The genes are TRBV7-2 and TRBJ2-7, with D possibly matching TRBD2 (6 bases). Trimming removed 0 bases at V and 0 bases at J, with 12 bases between. Per germline, CDR1 SGHTA and CDR2 FQGNSA. The CDR3 length is 16 residues. The CDR3 DNA is TGTGCCAGCAGCTTAGCTCTGGTCGGGAGCTCCTACGAGCAGTACTTC. This translates into CASSLALVGSSYEQYF.

V is TRBV6-5 and J is TRBJ1-3; possibly TRBD1 for D (6 bases). Trimming pared 5 bases from V and 0 bases from J, leaving 11 bases between. The CDR3 is 15 amino acids. Germline V gene sequence: CDR1 MNHEY, CDR2 SVGAGI. CDR3 in DNA: TGTGCCAGCAGTCAGGGGTTAAGCTCTGGAAACACCATATATTTT. The encoded protein is CASSQGLSSGNTIYF.

The table lists this clone with a few counts. The rearrangement links TRBV5-1 to TRBJ2-5, with a possible D match to TRBD2 (7 bases). Gene TRBJ2-7 matches the end of the DNA better, so the J call may be wrong. Germline CDR1 is SGHRS and CDR2 is YFSETQ. The CDR3 covers 14 residues. The CDR3 nucleotides read TGCGCCAGCAGCTTAAGGGGGAGGGTGGACGAGCAGTACTTC. Amino acids: CASSLRGRVDEQYF.

The rearrangement uses TRBV11-3 and TRBJ2-3; 8 nucleotides align to TRBD2. Germline V gives CDR1 SGHNT, CDR2 YENEEA. Unmatched junction bases numbered 13, after V lost 5 bases and J lost 6 bases. The CDR3 is 16 residues long. The CDR3 bases are TGTGCCAGCAGCCACTCGACGGGAGGGGTGGAGGATACGCAGTATTTT. The encoded protein is CASSHSTGGVEDTQYF.